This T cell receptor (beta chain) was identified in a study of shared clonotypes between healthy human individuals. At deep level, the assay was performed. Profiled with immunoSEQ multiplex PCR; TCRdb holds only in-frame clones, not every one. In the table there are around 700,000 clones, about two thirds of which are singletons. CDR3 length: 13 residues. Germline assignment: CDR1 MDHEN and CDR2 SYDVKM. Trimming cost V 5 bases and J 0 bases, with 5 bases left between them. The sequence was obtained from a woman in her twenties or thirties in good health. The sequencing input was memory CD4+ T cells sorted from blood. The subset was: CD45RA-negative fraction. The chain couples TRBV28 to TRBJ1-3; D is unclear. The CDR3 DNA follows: TGTGCCAGCAGTACTAACTCTGGAAACACCATATATTTT. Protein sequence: CASSTNSGNTIYF. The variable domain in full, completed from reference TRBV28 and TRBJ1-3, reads DVKVTQSSRYLVKRTGEKVFLECVQDMDHENMFWYRQDPGLGLRLIYFSYDVKMKEKGDIPEGYSVSREKKERFSLILESASTNQTSMYLCASSTNSGNTIYFGEGSWLTVV.